The present T cell receptor beta chain was sequenced within a study of molecular identifiers for immune sequencing clone quantification. Findings of the study overall: Clones above 20 RNA copies contained over 97% of effector molecules but under 1% of naive ones. Among about a million naive cells, spiked Jurkat TCR RNA from a single cell was reportedly detectable.

CDR3 length: 17 amino acids. V lost 4 bases, J lost 5 bases, and 13 bases stayed unmatched. A word on this clonotype: The antigen is not known.

It was with previously described methods and listed TCR primers that bulk TCR libraries were made. TCRdb re-analysed the PCR reads in MiXCR, keeping a single row per CDR3 protein. The sample lists around 460,000 distinct CDR3 sequences, under 30% occurring once. The sequencing input was naive CD8+ T cells from blood, with Jurkat cell RNA spiked in. Subset described: FACS-sorted CD8+CD4-CCR7+CD45RA+ naive T cells. This chain uses TRBV12-3 or TRBV12-4 with TRBJ1-1, with 10 bases that match TRBD1. The source of this sequence is a human donor in good health. Some libraries in this study had Jurkat cell RNA spiked in. The CDR3 bases are TGTGCCAGCAGTTCCGGGGGACAGGGGCGGACGATTACTGAAGCTTTCTTT. Translation: CASSSGGQGRTITEAFF.